This T cell receptor beta chain emerged from a study of neurological immune-mediated disorders. This CDR3 is 14 amino acids long. V was cut by 6 bases and J by 4 bases, with 12 bases left in between. Synthesis of cDNA used 5'RACE (with 10-nucleotide random UMIs). MiXCR was run by TCRdb on the 5' RACE reads, yielding one entry per CDR3 protein. Among around 130,000 distinct CDR3 sequences listed, approximately 3.2% were seen once. The table lists this clonotype with many counts. This clonotype was obtained from a woman in her 30s with multiple sclerosis. The sample consisted of PBMCs. The chain links TRBV12-3 or TRBV12-4 to TRBJ1-4; D uncertain. The CDR3 coding sequence is TGTGCCAGCAGCCCCCTGCGGATTAATGAAAAACTGTTTTTT. It encodes CASSPLRINEKLFF.